This TCR beta chain was recovered during a study of T cell responses to AZD1222 COVID-19 vaccine. About this clone: No antigen is known for it.

Study-wide findings and caveats: Only 5 or 6 AZD1222 recipients were seropositive at baseline. None of the repertoires were sampled until the peak T cell response had passed. It should be noted that donors were predominantly white British and more often female, and clonal diversity was possibly underestimated.

The CDR3 consists of 16 residues. The V gene lost 5 bases and the J gene lost 7 bases, with 18 bases spanning the gap. CDR1 and CDR2 (germline): SEHNR, FQNEAQ (reference sequence). Measured with immunoSEQ multiplex PCR; TCRdb has only the in-frame clones, and not every one. The sample includes about 110,000 clones, approximately 86% of them seen just once. Sequenced here: peripheral blood, sampled on day 0 of AZD1222 vaccination. This TCR derives from an adult in good health. The V gene is TRBV7-9, the J gene TRBJ1-6, with D perhaps TRBD1 (6 bases). CDR3: CASSPAGQRGNSPLHF. The CDR3 DNA sequence: TGTGCCAGCAGCCCCGCGGGGCAGAGGGGGAATTCACCCCTCCACTTT.